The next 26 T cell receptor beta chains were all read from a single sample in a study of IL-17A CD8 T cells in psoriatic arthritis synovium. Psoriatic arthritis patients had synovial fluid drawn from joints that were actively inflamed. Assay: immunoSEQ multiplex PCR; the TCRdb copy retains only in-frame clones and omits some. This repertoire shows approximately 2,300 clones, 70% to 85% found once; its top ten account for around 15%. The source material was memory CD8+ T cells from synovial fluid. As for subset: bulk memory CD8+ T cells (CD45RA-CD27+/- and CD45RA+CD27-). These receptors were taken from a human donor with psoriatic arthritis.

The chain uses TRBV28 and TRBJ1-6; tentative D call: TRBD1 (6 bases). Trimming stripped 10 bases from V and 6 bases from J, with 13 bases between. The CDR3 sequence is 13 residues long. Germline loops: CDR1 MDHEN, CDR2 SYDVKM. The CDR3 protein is CATRQAFNSPLHF. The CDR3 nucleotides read TGTGCCACCAGACAGGCCTTTAATTCACCCCTCCACTTT.

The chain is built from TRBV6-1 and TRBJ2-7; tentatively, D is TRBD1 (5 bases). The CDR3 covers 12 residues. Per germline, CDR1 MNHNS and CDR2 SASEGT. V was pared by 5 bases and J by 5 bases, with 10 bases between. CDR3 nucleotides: TGTGCCAGCAGTTCAGGGCCCCACGAGCAGTACTTC. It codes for CASSSGPHEQYF.

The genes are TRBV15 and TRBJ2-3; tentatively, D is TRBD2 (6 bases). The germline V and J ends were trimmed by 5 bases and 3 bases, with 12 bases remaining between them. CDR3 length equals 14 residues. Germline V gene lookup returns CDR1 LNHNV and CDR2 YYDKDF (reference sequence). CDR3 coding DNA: TGTGCCACCAGCCGGCGGGGCGGGACAGATACGCAGTATTTT. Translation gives CATSRRGGTDTQYF.

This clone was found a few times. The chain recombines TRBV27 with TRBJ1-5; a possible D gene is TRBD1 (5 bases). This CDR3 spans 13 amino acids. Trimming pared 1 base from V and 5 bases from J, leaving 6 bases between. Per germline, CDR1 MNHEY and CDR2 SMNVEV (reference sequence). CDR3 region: CASSLLGDQPQHF. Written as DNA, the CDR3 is TGTGCCAGCAGTTTATTAGGGGATCAGCCCCAGCATTTT.

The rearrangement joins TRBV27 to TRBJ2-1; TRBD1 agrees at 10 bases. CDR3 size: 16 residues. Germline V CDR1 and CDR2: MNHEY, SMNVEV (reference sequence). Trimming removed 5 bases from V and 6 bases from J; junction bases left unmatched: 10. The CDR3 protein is CASSPLTGGPLNEQFF. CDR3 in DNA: TGTGCCAGCAGTCCACTGACAGGGGGCCCCCTCAATGAGCAGTTCTTC.

The CDR3 nucleotides read TGTGCCAGCAGCAGCGGGAGCCACGAGCAGTACTTC. Its translation: CASSSGSHEQYF. The V call is TRBV5-4, the J call TRBJ2-7; 8 bases are a match to TRBD2. The CDR3 spans 12 residues. Germline CDR1 and CDR2: SGHNT and YYREEE (reference sequence). V lost 4 bases and J lost 5; bases outside the gene matches: 2. The entire variable domain, with the rest obtained from reference TRBV5-4 and TRBJ2-7, is as follows: ETGVTQSPTHLIKTRGQQVTLRCSSQSGHNTVSWYQQALGQGPQFIFQYYREEENGRGNFPPRFSGLQFPNYSSELNVNALELDDSALYLCASSSGSHEQYFGPGTRLTVT.

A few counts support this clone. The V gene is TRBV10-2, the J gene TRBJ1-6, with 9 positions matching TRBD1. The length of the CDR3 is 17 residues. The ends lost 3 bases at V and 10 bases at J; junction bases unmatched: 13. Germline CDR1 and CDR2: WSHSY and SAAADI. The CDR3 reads CASSDASTGGASSPLHF. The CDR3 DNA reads TGCGCCAGCAGTGACGCCTCTACAGGGGGCGCATCCTCACCCCTCCACTTT.

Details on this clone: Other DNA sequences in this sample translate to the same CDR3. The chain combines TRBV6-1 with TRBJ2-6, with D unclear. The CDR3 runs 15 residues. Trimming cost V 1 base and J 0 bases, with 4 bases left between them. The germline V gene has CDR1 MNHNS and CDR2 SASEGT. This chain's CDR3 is CASSEDSSGANVLTF. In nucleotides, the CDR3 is TGTGCCAGCAGTGAAGACAGCTCTGGGGCCAACGTCCTGACTTTC.

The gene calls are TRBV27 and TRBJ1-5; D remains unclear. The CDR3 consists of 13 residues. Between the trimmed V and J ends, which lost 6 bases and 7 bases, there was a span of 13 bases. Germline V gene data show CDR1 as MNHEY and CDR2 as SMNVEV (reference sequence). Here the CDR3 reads CASRKAGFQPQHF. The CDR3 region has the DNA TGTGCCAGCAGGAAGGCCGGGTTCCAGCCCCAGCATTTT.

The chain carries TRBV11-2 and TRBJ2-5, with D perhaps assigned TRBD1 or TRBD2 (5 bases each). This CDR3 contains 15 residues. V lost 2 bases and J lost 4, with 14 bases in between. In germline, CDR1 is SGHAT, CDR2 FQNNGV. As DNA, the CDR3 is TGTGCCAGCAGCTTATGGGACGGGGTCCGAGAGACCCAGTACTTC. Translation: CASSLWDGVRETQYF.

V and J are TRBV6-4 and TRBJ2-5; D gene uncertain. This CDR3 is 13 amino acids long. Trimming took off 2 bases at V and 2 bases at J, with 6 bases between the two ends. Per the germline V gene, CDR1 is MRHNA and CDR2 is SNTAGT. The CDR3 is CASSDLCQETQYF. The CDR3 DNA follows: TGTGCCAGCAGTGACCTTTGTCAAGAGACCCAGTACTTC.

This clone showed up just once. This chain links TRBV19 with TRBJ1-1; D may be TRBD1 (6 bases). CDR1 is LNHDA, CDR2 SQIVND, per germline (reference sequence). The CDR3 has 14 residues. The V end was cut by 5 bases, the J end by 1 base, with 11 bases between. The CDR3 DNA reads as TGTGCCAGTAGTTACGACAGGCAGAACACTGAAGCTTTCTTT. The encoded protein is CASSYDRQNTEAFF. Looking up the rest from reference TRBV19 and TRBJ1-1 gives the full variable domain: DGGITQSPKYLFRKEGQNVTLSCEQNLNHDAMYWYRQDPGQGLRLIYYSQIVNDFQKGDIAEGYSVSREKKESFPLTVTSAQKNPTAFYLCASSYDRQNTEAFFGQGTRLTVV.

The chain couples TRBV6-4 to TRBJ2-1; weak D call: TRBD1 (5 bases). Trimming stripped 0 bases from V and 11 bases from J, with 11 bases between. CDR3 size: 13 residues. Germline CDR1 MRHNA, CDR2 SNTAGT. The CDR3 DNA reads TGTGCCAGCAGTGACTCCGGAGCAGGGAAGCAGTTCTTC. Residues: CASSDSGAGKQFF.

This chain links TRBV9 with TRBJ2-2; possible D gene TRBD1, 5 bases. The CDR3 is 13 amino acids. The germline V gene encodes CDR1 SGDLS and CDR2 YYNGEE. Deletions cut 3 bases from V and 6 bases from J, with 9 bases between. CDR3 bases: TGTGCCAGCAGCGCCGGACATCCCGGGGAGCTGTTTTTT. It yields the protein CASSAGHPGELFF.

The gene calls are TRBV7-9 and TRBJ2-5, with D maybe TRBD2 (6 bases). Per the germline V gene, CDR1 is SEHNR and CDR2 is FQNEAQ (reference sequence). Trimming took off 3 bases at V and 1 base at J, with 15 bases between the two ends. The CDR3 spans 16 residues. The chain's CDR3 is CASSFPLSGVQETQYF. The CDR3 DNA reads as TGTGCCAGCAGCTTCCCCCTATCGGGGGTCCAAGAGACCCAGTACTTC. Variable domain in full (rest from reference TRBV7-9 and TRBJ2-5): DTGVSQNPRHKITKRGQNVTFRCDPISEHNRLYWYRQTLGQGPEFLTYFQNEAQLEKSRLLSDRFSAERPKGSFSTLEIQRTEQGDSAMYLCASSFPLSGVQETQYFGPGTRLLVL.

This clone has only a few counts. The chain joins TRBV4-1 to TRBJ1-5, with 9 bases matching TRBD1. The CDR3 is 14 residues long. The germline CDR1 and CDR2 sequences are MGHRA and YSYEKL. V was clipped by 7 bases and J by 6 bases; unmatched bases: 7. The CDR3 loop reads CASTPTGGSQPQHF. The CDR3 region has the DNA TGCGCCAGCACCCCGACAGGGGGGAGTCAGCCCCAGCATTTT.

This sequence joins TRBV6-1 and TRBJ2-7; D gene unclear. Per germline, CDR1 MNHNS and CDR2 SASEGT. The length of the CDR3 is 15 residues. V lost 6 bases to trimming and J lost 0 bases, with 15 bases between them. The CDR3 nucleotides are TGTGCCAGCAGCGAGTCGGGCAGTAGCTCCTACGAGCAGTACTTC. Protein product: CASSESGSSSYEQYF.

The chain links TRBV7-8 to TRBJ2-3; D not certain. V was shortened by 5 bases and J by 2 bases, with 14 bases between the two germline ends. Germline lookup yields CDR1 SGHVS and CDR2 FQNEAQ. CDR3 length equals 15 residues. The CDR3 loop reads CASSPDASSTDTQYF. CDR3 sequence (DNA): TGTGCCAGCAGCCCGGACGCCTCCTCCACAGATACGCAGTATTTT.

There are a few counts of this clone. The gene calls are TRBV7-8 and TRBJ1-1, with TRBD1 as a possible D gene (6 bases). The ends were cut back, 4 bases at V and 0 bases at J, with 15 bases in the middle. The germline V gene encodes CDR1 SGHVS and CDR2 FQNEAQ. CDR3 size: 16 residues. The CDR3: CASSSPGTPMNTEAFF. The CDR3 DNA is TGTGCCAGCAGCTCCCCCGGGACACCCATGAACACTGAAGCTTTCTTT.

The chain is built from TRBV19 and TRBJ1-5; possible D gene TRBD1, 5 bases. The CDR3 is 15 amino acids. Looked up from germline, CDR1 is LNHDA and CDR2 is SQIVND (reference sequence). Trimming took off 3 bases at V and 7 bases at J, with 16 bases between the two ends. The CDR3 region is CASSMVREVGQPQHF. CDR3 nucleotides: TGTGCCAGTAGTATGGTCAGGGAGGTGGGCCAGCCCCAGCATTTT.

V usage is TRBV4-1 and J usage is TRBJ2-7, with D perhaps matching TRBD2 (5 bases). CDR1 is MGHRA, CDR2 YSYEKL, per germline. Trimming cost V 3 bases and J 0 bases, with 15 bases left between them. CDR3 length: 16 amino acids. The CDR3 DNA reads TGCGCCAGCAGCCAGGAAGGACTCCCTTCCTCCTACGAGCAGTACTTC. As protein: CASSQEGLPSSYEQYF.

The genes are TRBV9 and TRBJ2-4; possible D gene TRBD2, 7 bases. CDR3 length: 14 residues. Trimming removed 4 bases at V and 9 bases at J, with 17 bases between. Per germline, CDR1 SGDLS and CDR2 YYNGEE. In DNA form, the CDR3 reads TGTGCCAGCAGCCCCGCGGGCGGGGGCGGCATTCAGTACTTC. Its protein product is CASSPAGGGGIQYF.

Written as DNA, the CDR3 is TGTGCCAGCAGTTCTACCGGGCCCTTTACCGAGCAGTACTTC. Translation gives CASSSTGPFTEQYF. The chain has TRBV27 and TRBJ2-7, with D unresolved. This CDR3 spans 14 amino acids. CDR1 and CDR2 (germline): MNHEY, SMNVEV (reference sequence). V was cut by 4 bases and J by 6 bases, with 16 bases left in between.

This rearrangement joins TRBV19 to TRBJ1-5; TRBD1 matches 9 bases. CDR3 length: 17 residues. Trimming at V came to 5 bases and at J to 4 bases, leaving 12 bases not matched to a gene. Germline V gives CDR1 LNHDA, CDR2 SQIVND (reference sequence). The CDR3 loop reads CASSPDSGTGLNQPQHF. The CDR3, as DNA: TGTGCCAGTAGTCCAGACTCCGGGACAGGGTTAAATCAGCCCCAGCATTTT.

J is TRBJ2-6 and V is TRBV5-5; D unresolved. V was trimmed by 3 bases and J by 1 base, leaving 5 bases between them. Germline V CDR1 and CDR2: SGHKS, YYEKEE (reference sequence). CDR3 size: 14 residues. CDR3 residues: CASSYASGANVLTF. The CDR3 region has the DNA TGTGCCAGCAGCTACGCATCTGGGGCCAACGTCCTGACTTTC.

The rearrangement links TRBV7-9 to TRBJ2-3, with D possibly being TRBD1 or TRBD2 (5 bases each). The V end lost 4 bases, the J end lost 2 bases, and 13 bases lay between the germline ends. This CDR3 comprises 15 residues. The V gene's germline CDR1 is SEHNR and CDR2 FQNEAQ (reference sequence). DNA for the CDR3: TGTGCCAGCAGCTCGGGGCAGGGAGACACAGATACGCAGTATTTT. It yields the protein CASSSGQGDTDTQYF.